These T cell receptor beta chains were read from a single sample in a study of shared clonotypes between healthy human individuals. The repertoire was sequenced with immunoSEQ multiplex PCR; TCRdb's copy has only in-frame clones and lacks some. There are roughly 1,000,000 clones in the sample; roughly 74% occur only once, and 0.55% to 0.7% lies in the top ten. Sequencing used memory CD4+ T cells from PBMCs. These receptors were collected from a man aged 18 to 29 in good health. Some clones in this sample may be carry-over from other donors' samples. CDR3s include the opening cysteine and the closing phenylalanine or tryptophan. The D gene is left open where the match is weak. Size is stated for part of the rows, as once, few or many counts, or as a class when the clone is expanded.

CDR3nt: TGTGCCAGCTCACCTGGGATGGGGAACACTGAAGCTTTCTTT
CDR3aa: CASSPGMGNTEAFF
abundance: NA
d_gene: NA
j_gene: TRBJ1-1
v_gene: TRBV18

CDR3nt: TGTGCCACCAGCAGAGATAGCGGGAGATCCCCCTACGAGCAGTACTTC
CDR3aa: CATSRDSGRSPYEQYF
abundance: NA
d_gene: TRBD2
j_gene: TRBJ2-7
v_gene: TRBV15

CDR3nt: TGTGCCACCAGCAGAGTTGGACTAGCCAATGAGCAGTTCTTC
CDR3aa: CATSRVGLANEQFF
abundance: NA
d_gene: TRBD2
j_gene: TRBJ2-1
v_gene: TRBV15

CDR3nt: TGCGCCAGCAGCCAAGTGACAGCTAACACTGAAGCTTTCTTT
CDR3aa: CASSQVTANTEAFF
abundance: few
d_gene: NA
j_gene: TRBJ1-1
v_gene: TRBV4-1

CDR3nt: TGCGCCAGCAGCCAAGACCCGACGGCCAACGTCCTGACTTTC
CDR3aa: CASSQDPTANVLTF
abundance: many
d_gene: NA
j_gene: TRBJ2-6
v_gene: TRBV4-1

CDR3nt: TGCGCCAGCAGGTTAAACAGGGGGTGGGCAGATACGCAGTATTTT
CDR3aa: CASRLNRGWADTQYF
abundance: NA
d_gene: TRBD1
j_gene: TRBJ2-3
v_gene: TRBV5-1

CDR3nt: TGCAGCGTTGTCACTCAGGCGAACACCGGGGAGCTGTTTTTT
CDR3aa: CSVVTQANTGELFF
abundance: NA
d_gene: NA
j_gene: TRBJ2-2
v_gene: TRBV29-1

CDR3nt: TGTGCAAGTCGCTTAGTGAGACCGGGACAGAGATATCAGCCCCAGCATTTT
CDR3aa: CASRLVRPGQRYQPQHF
abundance: NA
d_gene: NA
j_gene: TRBJ1-5
v_gene: TRBV12-2

CDR3nt: TGTGCCACCAGCAGAGGCCACAGGGACGCTGAAGCTTTCTTT
CDR3aa: CATSRGHRDAEAFF
abundance: NA
d_gene: NA
j_gene: TRBJ1-1
v_gene: TRBV15

CDR3nt: TGCGCCAGCAGCTTGGGGGCGGGTAAAGAGACCCAGTACTTC
CDR3aa: CASSLGAGKETQYF
abundance: NA
d_gene: NA
j_gene: TRBJ2-5
v_gene: TRBV5-1

CDR3nt: TGTGCCTGGAAAGGGACAGCGAACACTGAAGCTTTCTTT
CDR3aa: CAWKGTANTEAFF
abundance: NA
d_gene: TRBD1
j_gene: TRBJ1-1
v_gene: TRBV30

CDR3nt: TGTGCCAGCAGGGTCCAGGGGTCCTACGAGCAGTACTTC
CDR3aa: CASRVQGSYEQYF
abundance: NA
d_gene: NA
j_gene: TRBJ2-7
v_gene: TRBV6-5

CDR3nt: TGTGCCAGCAGTTTTTCGCCCTCCAGGGGATTATACGAGCAGTACTTC
CDR3aa: CASSFSPSRGLYEQYF
abundance: NA
d_gene: NA
j_gene: TRBJ2-7
v_gene: TRBV28

CDR3nt: TGTGCCAGCTCCCCTAGTGGGGGAGGGAACACCGGGGAGCTGTTTTTT
CDR3aa: CASSPSGGGNTGELFF
abundance: NA
d_gene: NA
j_gene: TRBJ2-2
v_gene: TRBV4-2

CDR3nt: TGCGCCAGCAGCCAAGATGGACGCAGGGCTAGCAATCAGCCCCAGCATTTT
CDR3aa: CASSQDGRRASNQPQHF
abundance: few
d_gene: NA
j_gene: TRBJ1-5
v_gene: TRBV4-1

CDR3nt: TGTGCCAGCAGCCAAGGCCTAGCGGGAGGAGATGAGCAGTTCTTC
CDR3aa: CASSQGLAGGDEQFF
abundance: many
d_gene: TRBD2
j_gene: TRBJ2-1
v_gene: TRBV4-2

CDR3nt: TGTGCCAGTACCACGACAGGGGAGGCCGGGGAGCTGTTTTTT
CDR3aa: CASTTTGEAGELFF
abundance: NA
d_gene: TRBD1
j_gene: TRBJ2-2
v_gene: TRBV19

CDR3nt: TGTGCCAGCAGTAAACTAGCGGAGAAAAACATTCAGTACTTC
CDR3aa: CASSKLAEKNIQYF
abundance: NA
d_gene: TRBD2
j_gene: TRBJ2-4
v_gene: TRBV27

CDR3nt: TGTGCCAGCAGTGAAGCGCTAGGCACTGAAGCTTTCTTT
CDR3aa: CASSEALGTEAFF
abundance: NA
d_gene: NA
j_gene: TRBJ1-1
v_gene: TRBV2

CDR3nt: TGTGCCAGCAGCGTAGAGGGGACCGCTCACTATGGCTACACCTTC
CDR3aa: CASSVEGTAHYGYTF
abundance: NA
d_gene: NA
j_gene: TRBJ1-2
v_gene: TRBV9

CDR3nt: TGTGCCAGCAGTGCGGACAGGGTTTCTGATACGCAGTATTTT
CDR3aa: CASSADRVSDTQYF
abundance: once
d_gene: TRBD1
j_gene: TRBJ2-3
v_gene: TRBV2

CDR3nt: TGCGCCAGCAGCAACCGGGACCGTATCTACGAGGAGCAGTACTTC
CDR3aa: CASSNRDRIYEEQYF
abundance: NA
d_gene: NA
j_gene: TRBJ2-7
v_gene: TRBV5-1

CDR3nt: TGTGCCAGCAGTCTCCATTACAATGAGCAGTTCTTC
CDR3aa: CASSLHYNEQFF
abundance: once
d_gene: NA
j_gene: TRBJ2-1
v_gene: TRBV28

CDR3nt: TGTGCCAGCAGTTCTACAGGGGTAAGGAACACTGAAGCTTTCTTT
CDR3aa: CASSSTGVRNTEAFF
abundance: once
d_gene: TRBD1
j_gene: TRBJ1-1
v_gene: TRBV6-5

CDR3nt: TGCAGCGTTTTCCAGGGTTCTGGAAACACCATATATTTT
CDR3aa: CSVFQGSGNTIYF
abundance: NA
d_gene: NA
j_gene: TRBJ1-3
v_gene: TRBV29-1

CDR3nt: TGTGCCAGCAGGGCGGGGGGGTACGTGCAGTACTTC
CDR3aa: CASRAGGYVQYF
abundance: NA
d_gene: TRBD2
j_gene: TRBJ2-7
v_gene: TRBV6-1

CDR3nt: TGTGCCAGCAGCTCAGGACAGGGGAACGAGCAGTACTTC
CDR3aa: CASSSGQGNEQYF
abundance: NA
d_gene: TRBD1
j_gene: TRBJ2-7
v_gene: TRBV5-4

CDR3nt: TGTGCCAGCAGCTTGAAGTTAGCGCCGAACACCGGGGAGCTGTTTTTT
CDR3aa: CASSLKLAPNTGELFF
abundance: few
d_gene: NA
j_gene: TRBJ2-2
v_gene: TRBV5-6

CDR3nt: TGTGCCAGCAGTGGAGGGGGCTGGAGCAATCAGCCCCAGCATTTT
CDR3aa: CASSGGGWSNQPQHF
abundance: NA
d_gene: TRBD1
j_gene: TRBJ1-5
v_gene: TRBV28

CDR3nt: TGCGCCAGCAGCCAAGAGGGCAGGGGGAGGATCGGCTACACCTTC
CDR3aa: CASSQEGRGRIGYTF
abundance: NA
d_gene: TRBD1
j_gene: TRBJ1-2
v_gene: TRBV4-1

CDR3nt: TGCGCCAGCAGCCAAGGGGGTTGGGGAGATACGCAGTATTTT
CDR3aa: CASSQGGWGDTQYF
abundance: NA
d_gene: NA
j_gene: TRBJ2-3
v_gene: TRBV4-3

CDR3nt: TGTGCCTGGAATAAGGGGTTGATGAACGAGCAGTACTTC
CDR3aa: CAWNKGLMNEQYF
abundance: NA
d_gene: NA
j_gene: TRBJ2-7
v_gene: TRBV30

CDR3nt: TGTGCCAGCAGTCCCCCCGCTGGGAGCAATCAGCCCCAGCATTTT
CDR3aa: CASSPPAGSNQPQHF
abundance: NA
d_gene: NA
j_gene: TRBJ1-5
v_gene: TRBV28

CDR3nt: TGTGCCAGCAGCAAGGGCCGGAGCTCCTACGAGCAGTACTTC
CDR3aa: CASSKGRSSYEQYF
abundance: NA
d_gene: NA
j_gene: TRBJ2-7
v_gene: TRBV21-1

CDR3nt: TGCGCCAGCAGCCCGGGACAGATCCCGGGGGAGCAGTACTTC
CDR3aa: CASSPGQIPGEQYF
abundance: NA
d_gene: TRBD1
j_gene: TRBJ2-7
v_gene: TRBV5-1

CDR3nt: TGTGCCAGCAGTGTAAATAAGGGGCCGGGGGAGACCCAGTACTTC
CDR3aa: CASSVNKGPGETQYF
abundance: NA
d_gene: NA
j_gene: TRBJ2-5
v_gene: TRBV2

CDR3nt: TGTGCCAGCAGCTTGGGGGTAGAGACCCAGTACTTC
CDR3aa: CASSLGVETQYF
abundance: few
d_gene: NA
j_gene: TRBJ2-5
v_gene: TRBV5-6

CDR3nt: TGTGCCAGCAGCCCAAGCCTAGCGGGAGTTGATACGCAGTATTTT
CDR3aa: CASSPSLAGVDTQYF
abundance: NA
d_gene: TRBD2
j_gene: TRBJ2-3
v_gene: TRBV7-3

CDR3nt: TGCAGCGTTGAATCCGGAAGGACCCAGTACTTC
CDR3aa: CSVESGRTQYF
abundance: NA
d_gene: NA
j_gene: TRBJ2-5
v_gene: TRBV29-1

CDR3nt: TGTGCCAGCAGCTCCCTCGAGGGTGTGGCTGAAGCTTTCTTT
CDR3aa: CASSSLEGVAEAFF
abundance: once
d_gene: NA
j_gene: TRBJ1-1
v_gene: TRBV7-2

CDR3nt: TGTGCCAGCAGCTTGGCCCCACAACAGCCCCAGCATTTT
CDR3aa: CASSLAPQQPQHF
abundance: NA
d_gene: NA
j_gene: TRBJ1-5
v_gene: TRBV5-4

CDR3nt: TGTGCCAGCAGATACAGGGGGGACAATGAGCAGTTCTTC
CDR3aa: CASRYRGDNEQFF
abundance: few
d_gene: TRBD1
j_gene: TRBJ2-1
v_gene: TRBV6-1

CDR3nt: TGTGCCAGCAACAGACAGGGATCCGGGGCCAACGTCCTGACTTTC
CDR3aa: CASNRQGSGANVLTF
abundance: NA
d_gene: TRBD1
j_gene: TRBJ2-6
v_gene: TRBV2

CDR3nt: TGTGCCAGCAGCCTGGGACTAGCGGGAGCCTACGAGCAGTACTTC
CDR3aa: CASSLGLAGAYEQYF
abundance: NA
d_gene: TRBD2
j_gene: TRBJ2-7
v_gene: TRBV4-2

CDR3nt: TGTGCCAGCTCACAGACAGTCTACGAGCAGTACTTC
CDR3aa: CASSQTVYEQYF
abundance: NA
d_gene: NA
j_gene: TRBJ2-7
v_gene: TRBV18